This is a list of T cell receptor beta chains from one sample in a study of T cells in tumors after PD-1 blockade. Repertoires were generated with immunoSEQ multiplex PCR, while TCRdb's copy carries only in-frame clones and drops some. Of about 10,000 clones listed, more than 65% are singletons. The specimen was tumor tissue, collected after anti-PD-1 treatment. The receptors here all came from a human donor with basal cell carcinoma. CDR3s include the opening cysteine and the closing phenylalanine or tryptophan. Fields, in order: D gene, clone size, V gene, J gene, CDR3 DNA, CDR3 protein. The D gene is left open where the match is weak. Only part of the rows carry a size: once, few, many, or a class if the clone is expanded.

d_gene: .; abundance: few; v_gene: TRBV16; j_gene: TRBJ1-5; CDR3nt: TGTGCCAGCAGCCAGGATGGGGATAGCAATCAGCCCCAGCATTTT; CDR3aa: CASSQDGDSNQPQHF
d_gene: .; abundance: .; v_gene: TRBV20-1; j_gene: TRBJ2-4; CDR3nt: TGCAGTGCTAGTCAATCTATAGCCAAAAACATTCAGTACTTC; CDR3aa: CSASQSIAKNIQYF
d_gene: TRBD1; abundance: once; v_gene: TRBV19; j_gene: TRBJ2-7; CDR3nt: TGTGCCAGTAGCACCGGGACAGGGTGGCACGAGCAGTACTTC; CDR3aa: CASSTGTGWHEQYF
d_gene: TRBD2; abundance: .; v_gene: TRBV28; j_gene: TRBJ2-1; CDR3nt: TGTGCCAGCAGACCCCGGACTAGCGGATACAATGAGCAGTTCTTC; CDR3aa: CASRPRTSGYNEQFF
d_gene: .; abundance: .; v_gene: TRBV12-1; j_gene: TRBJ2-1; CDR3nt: TGTGCCAGCAGCTTTAACGGGAGCTCCTACAATGAGCAGTTCTTC; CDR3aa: CASSFNGSSYNEQFF
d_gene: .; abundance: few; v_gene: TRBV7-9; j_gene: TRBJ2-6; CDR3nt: TGTGCCAGCAGACTAGGGACTTTCAGCTCTGGGGCCAACGTCCTGACTTTC; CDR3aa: CASRLGTFSSGANVLTF
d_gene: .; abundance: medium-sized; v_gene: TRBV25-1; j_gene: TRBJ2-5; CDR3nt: TGTGCCAGCAGTGAGGTTGGGTCAGGGACCAAGACCCAGTACTTC; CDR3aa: CASSEVGSGTKTQYF
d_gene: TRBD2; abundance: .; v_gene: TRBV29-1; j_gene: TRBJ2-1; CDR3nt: TGCAGCGTTGGCGGGGAGGGCCGAATCTACAATGAGCAGTTCTTC; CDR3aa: CSVGGEGRIYNEQFF
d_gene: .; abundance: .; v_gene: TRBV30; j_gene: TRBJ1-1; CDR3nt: TGTGCCTGTGTATCCGGGGCCGCGGGGGACACTGAAGCTTTCTTT; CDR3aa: CACVSGAAGDTEAFF
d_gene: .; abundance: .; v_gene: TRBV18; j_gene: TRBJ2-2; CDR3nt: TGTGCCAGCTCACCAGGGAAGGACACCGGGGAGCTGTTTTTT; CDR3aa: CASSPGKDTGELFF
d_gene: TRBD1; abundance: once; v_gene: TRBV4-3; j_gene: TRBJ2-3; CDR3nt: TGCGCCAGCAGCCAAGACGCGAGGGGGCGAAGCACAGATACGCAGTATTTT; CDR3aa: CASSQDARGRSTDTQYF
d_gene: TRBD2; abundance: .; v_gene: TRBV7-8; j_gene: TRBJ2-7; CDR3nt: TGTGCCAGCAGCTTATTTAGCGGGAGAAAGTACGAGCAGTACTTC; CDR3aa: CASSLFSGRKYEQYF
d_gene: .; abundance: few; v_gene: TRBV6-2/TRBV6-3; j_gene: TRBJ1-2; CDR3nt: TGTGCCAGCAGTCAAGTAACGGAGAACTATGGCTACACCTTC; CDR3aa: CASSQVTENYGYTF
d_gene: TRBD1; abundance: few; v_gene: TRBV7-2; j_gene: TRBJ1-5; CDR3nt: TGTGCCAGCAGCTCGGGGGACAGGGTCAATCAGCCCCAGCATTTT; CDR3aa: CASSSGDRVNQPQHF
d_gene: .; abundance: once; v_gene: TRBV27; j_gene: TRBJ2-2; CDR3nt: TGTGCCAGCAGTTTAACCTGGGCTAGCGGGGAGCTGTTTTTT; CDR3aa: CASSLTWASGELFF
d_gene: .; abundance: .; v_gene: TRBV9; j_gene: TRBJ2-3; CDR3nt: TGTGCCAGCAGCGTATGGGGATCAGGCGATACGCAGTATTTT; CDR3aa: CASSVWGSGDTQYF
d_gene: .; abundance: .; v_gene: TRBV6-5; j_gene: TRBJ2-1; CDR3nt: TGTGCCAGCAGTTACTCGGGGAGAGGCCCCTACAATGAGCAGTTCTTC; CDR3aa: CASSYSGRGPYNEQFF
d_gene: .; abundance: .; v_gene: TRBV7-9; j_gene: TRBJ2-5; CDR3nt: TGTGCCAGCAGCTTAGGGTTGCAGGGATATGTCCAAGAGACCCAGTACTTC; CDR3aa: CASSLGLQGYVQETQYF
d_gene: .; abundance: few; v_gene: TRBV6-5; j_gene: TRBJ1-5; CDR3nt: TGTGCCAGCAAAGCGACGGGGCAGCCCCAGCATTTT; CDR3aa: CASKATGQPQHF
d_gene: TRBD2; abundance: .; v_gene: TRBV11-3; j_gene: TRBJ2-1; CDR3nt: TGTGCCAGCAGCTTAGGGCTTAGCGGGGTTTACAATGAGCAGTTCTTC; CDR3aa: CASSLGLSGVYNEQFF
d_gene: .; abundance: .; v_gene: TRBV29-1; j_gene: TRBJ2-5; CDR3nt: TGCAGCGTTGAAACCCACCAAGAGACCCAGTACTTC; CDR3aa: CSVETHQETQYF
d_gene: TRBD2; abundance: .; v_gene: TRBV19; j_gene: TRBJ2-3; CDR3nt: TGTGCCAGTAGTGGCGGACTAGCGGGAGCCCCAAGCACAGATACGCAGTATTTT; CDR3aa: CASSGGLAGAPSTDTQYF
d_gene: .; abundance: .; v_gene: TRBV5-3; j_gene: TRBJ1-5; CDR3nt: TGTGCCAGAAGCTCCGGTCCATATAGCAATCAGCCCCAGCATTTT; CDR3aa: CARSSGPYSNQPQHF
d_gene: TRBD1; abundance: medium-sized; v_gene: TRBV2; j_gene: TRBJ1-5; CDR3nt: TGTGCCAGCAGCTCCGGGACAGTTAATCAGCCCCAGCATTTT; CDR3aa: CASSSGTVNQPQHF
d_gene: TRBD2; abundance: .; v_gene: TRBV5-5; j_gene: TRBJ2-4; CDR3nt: TGTGCCAGCAGCCCAGGGACTAGCGTTGTAAACATTCAGTACTTC; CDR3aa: CASSPGTSVVNIQYF
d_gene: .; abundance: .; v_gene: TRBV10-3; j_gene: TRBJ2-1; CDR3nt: TGTGCCATCAGTGAGTCGAGCTACAATGAGCAGTTCTTC; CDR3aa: CAISESSYNEQFF